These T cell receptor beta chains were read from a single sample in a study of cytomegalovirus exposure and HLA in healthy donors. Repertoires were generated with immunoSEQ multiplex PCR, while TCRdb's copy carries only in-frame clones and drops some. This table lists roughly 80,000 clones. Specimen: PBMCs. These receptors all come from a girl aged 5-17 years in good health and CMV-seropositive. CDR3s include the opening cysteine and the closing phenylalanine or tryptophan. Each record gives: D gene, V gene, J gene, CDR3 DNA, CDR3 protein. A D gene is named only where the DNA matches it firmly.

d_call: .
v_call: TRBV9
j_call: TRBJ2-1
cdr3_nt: TGTGCCAGCAGCGTTGACAGTGAGAATGAGCAGTTCTTC
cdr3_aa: CASSVDSENEQFF

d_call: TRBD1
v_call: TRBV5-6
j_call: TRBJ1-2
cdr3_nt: TGTGCCAGCGGGACAGGGAACTATGGCTACACCTTC
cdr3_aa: CASGTGNYGYTF

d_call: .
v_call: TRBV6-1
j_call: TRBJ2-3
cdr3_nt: TGTGCCAGCAGTCCTCGGGACTGGGGGAATACGCAGTATTTT
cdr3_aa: CASSPRDWGNTQYF

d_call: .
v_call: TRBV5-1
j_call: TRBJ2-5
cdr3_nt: TGCGCCAGCAGCTTGACAGGGATGTACCAAGAGACCCAGTACTTC
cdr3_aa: CASSLTGMYQETQYF

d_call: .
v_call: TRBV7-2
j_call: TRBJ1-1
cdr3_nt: TGTGCCAGCAGCTGGCGGGGCCTGGACGAGGCTTTCTTT
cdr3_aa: CASSWRGLDEAFF

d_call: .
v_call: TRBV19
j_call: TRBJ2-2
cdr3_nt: TGTGCCAGTAGAACAGGGCTTAACACCGGGGAGCTGTTTTTT
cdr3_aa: CASRTGLNTGELFF

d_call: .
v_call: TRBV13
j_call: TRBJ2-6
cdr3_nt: TGTGCCAGCAGCTTAGGAGGAGTTTCCATCTCTGGGGCCAACGTCCTGACTTTC
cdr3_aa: CASSLGGVSISGANVLTF

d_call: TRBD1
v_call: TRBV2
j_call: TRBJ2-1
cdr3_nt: TGTGCCACCCAAGCCGGGACAGAGCCCTACAATGAGCAGTTCTTC
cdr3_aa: CATQAGTEPYNEQFF

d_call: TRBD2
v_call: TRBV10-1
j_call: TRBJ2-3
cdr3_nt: TGCGCCAGCACCAAGAGACTAGCGGGAGAACTCCCCTCCACAGATACGCAGTATTTT
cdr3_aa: CASTKRLAGELPSTDTQYF

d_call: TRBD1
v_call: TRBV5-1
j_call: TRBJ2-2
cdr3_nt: TGCGCCAGCAGCTGGGGACAGGGGGCCGGGGAGCTGTTTTTT
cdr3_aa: CASSWGQGAGELFF

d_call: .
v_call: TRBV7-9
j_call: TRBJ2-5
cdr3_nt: TGTGCCAGCAGCTTAGCAGGGGCTGAGACCCAGTACTTC
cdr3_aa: CASSLAGAETQYF

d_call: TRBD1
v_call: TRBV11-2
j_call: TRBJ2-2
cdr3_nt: TGTGCCAGCAGCTTAGTGTATAGGGGGCCGCGCACCGGGGAGCTGTTTTTT
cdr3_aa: CASSLVYRGPRTGELFF

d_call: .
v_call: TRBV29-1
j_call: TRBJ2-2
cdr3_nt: TGCAGCGTGCAACTAGCTCTCCTGAGTACCGGGGAGCTGTTTTTT
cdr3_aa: CSVQLALLSTGELFF

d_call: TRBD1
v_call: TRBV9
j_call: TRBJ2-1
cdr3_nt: TGTGCCAGCAGCGTAGGACAGGGGGGCTACAATGAGCAGTTCTTC
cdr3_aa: CASSVGQGGYNEQFF

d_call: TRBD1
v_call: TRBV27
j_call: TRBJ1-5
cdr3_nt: TGTGCCAGCAGGAGACAGGGTGGCAATCAGCCCCAGCATTTT
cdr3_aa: CASRRQGGNQPQHF

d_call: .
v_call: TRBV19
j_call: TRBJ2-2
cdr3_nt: TGTGCCAGTAGTCAGGGGACGAACACCGGGGAGCTGTTTTTT
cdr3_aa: CASSQGTNTGELFF

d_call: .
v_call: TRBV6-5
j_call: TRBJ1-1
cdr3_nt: TGTGCCAGCAGTCGGCCCGAGGGTGAAGCTTTCTTT
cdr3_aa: CASSRPEGEAFF

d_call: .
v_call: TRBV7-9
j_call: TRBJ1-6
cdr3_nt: TGTGCCAGCAGCCTAACAGGGTATAATTCACCCCTCCACTTT
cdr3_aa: CASSLTGYNSPLHF

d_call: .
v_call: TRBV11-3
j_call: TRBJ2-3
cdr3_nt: TGTGCCAGCAGCCAGACAGGCCGCACAGATACGCAGTATTTT
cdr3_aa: CASSQTGRTDTQYF

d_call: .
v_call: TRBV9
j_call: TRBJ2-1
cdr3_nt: TGTGCCAGCAGCGTAGCCCCGGGGGGCGCCTACAATGAGCAGTTCTTC
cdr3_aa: CASSVAPGGAYNEQFF

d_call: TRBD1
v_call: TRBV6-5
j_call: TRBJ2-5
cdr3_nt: TGTGCCAGCAGACAAGACAGGGGCGTTGGGACCCAGTACTTC
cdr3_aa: CASRQDRGVGTQYF

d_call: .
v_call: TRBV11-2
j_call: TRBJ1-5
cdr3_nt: TGTGCCAGCAGCTTAGATATCTCATCGCGGCCCCAGCATTTT
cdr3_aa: CASSLDISSRPQHF

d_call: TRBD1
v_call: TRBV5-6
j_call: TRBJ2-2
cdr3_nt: TGTGCCAGCAACTACAGGGGTCCGAACACCGGGGAGCTGTTTTTT
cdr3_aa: CASNYRGPNTGELFF

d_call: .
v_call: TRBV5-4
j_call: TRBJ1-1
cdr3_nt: TGTGCCAGCAGCTTAATAGGGGGTTTGAACACTGAAGCTTTCTTT
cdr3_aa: CASSLIGGLNTEAFF

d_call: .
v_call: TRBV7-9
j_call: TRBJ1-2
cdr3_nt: TGTGCCAGCAGCCACACAAGTAACTATGGCTACACCTTC
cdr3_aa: CASSHTSNYGYTF

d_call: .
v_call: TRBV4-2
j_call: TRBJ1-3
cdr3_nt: TGTGCCAGCAGCCACAGCATCAAGGGGGGGGGTAGTGGAAACACCATATATTTT
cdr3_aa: CASSHSIKGGGSGNTIYF

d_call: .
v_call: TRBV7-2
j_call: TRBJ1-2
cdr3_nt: TGTGCCAGCAGCCCCGCCCCCGCAGTCTATGGCTACACCTTC
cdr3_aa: CASSPAPAVYGYTF

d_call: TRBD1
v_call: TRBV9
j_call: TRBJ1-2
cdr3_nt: TGTGCCAGCAGCAAAGGGACAGGAGACTATGGCTACACCTTC
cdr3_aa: CASSKGTGDYGYTF

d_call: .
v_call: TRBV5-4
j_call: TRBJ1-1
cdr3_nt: TGTGCCAGCAGCTTAAATAACAGGGACGAGGGCACTGAAGCTTTCTTT
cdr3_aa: CASSLNNRDEGTEAFF

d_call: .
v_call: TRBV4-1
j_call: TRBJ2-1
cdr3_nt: TGCGCCAGCACCCAGCTCGGGAGTCCACGCTCCTACAATGAGCAGTTCTTC
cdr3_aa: CASTQLGSPRSYNEQFF

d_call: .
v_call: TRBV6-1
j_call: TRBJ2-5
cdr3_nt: TGTGCCAGCAACACCGTGACAGCTGGGGAGACCCAGTACTTC
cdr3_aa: CASNTVTAGETQYF

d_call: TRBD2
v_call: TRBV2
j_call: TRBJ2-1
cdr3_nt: TGTGCCAGCAGCACTAGCGGGGGGGCGTCCTACAATGAGCAGTTCTTC
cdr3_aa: CASSTSGGASYNEQFF

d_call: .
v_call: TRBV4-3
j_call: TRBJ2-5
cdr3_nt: TGCGCCAGCAGCCAAGATCTGGGAACGGACTCGGGGGAGACCCAGTACTTC
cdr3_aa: CASSQDLGTDSGETQYF

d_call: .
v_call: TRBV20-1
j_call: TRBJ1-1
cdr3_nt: TGCAGTGCTGTACAGGGAGAGGCTTTCTTT
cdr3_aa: CSAVQGEAFF

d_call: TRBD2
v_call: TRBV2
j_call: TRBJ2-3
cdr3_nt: TGTGCCAGCAGGGAACTAGCGGGCTACACAGATACGCAGTATTTT
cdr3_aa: CASRELAGYTDTQYF

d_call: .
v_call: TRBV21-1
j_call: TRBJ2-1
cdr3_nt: TGTGCCAGCAGCAAATTAGTCCGGGGACTAGCGGGGGCCAATGAGCAGTTCTTC
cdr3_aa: CASSKLVRGLAGANEQFF

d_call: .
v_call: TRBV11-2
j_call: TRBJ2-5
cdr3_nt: TGTGCCAGCAGCTGGGGACAAGGAACTGGAAAGACCCAGTACTTC
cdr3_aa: CASSWGQGTGKTQYF